This T cell receptor (beta chain) was observed in a study of OX40 agonist ivuxolimab in advanced cancers. In germline, CDR1 is SNHLY, CDR2 FYNNEI. The CDR3 runs to 12 residues. Trimming cost V 7 bases and J 5 bases, with 9 bases left between them. TCRdb's copy holds only in-frame clones and misses some; the assay was immunoSEQ multiplex PCR. In the table there are roughly 80,000 clones, roughly 85% of which are singletons. The sample in question was CD4+ or CD8+ T cells sorted from blood, obtained in a trial of the OX40 agonist ivuxolimab. The chain carries TRBV2 and TRBJ2-1; weak D call: TRBD2 (5 bases). The sequence came from an adult with an advanced solid tumor such as melanoma, head and neck, liver or kidney cancer. The DNA for the CDR3 is TGTGCCAGCACCCTGACTAACAATGAGCAGTTCTTC. Translation: CASTLTNNEQFF.